These T cell receptor beta chains were read from a single sample in a study of siplizumab effects on memory and regulatory T cells. Libraries were prepared by immunoSEQ multiplex PCR; TCRdb keeps only in-frame clonotypes and omits some of them. The sample holds some 97,000 clones, about 91% seen once. Sequenced: Tregs sorted from blood. These receptor sequences come from a human donor in good health. CDR3s include the opening cysteine and the closing phenylalanine or tryptophan. D genes are given only for firm matches. Only some rows state a clone size, as once, few, many or a class for expanded clones.

J gene,V gene,D gene,clone size,CDR3 protein
TRBJ2-2,TRBV19,-,once,CASSIDSTTGELFF
TRBJ2-7,TRBV7-3,-,-,CASSTGPGRNEQYF
TRBJ1-5,TRBV12-5,TRBD1,-,CASGPGQGNQPQHF
TRBJ1-5,TRBV4-1,-,-,CASSQDRTLDQPQHF
TRBJ2-7,TRBV10-3,TRBD1,-,CAIRGQGASYEQYF
TRBJ1-1,TRBV6-6,-,-,CASSSYGHTEAFF
TRBJ1-1,TRBV28,-,-,CASSLARGTEAFF
TRBJ1-2,TRBV6-5,-,-,CASSYGPNYGYTF
TRBJ2-6,TRBV28,-,-,CASRTSWGANVLTF
TRBJ2-1,TRBV2,-,-,CASSVIPALVAPEFF
TRBJ2-1,TRBV7-9,-,-,CASSPGGTDYNEQFF
TRBJ2-1,TRBV6-6,-,-,CASSYIQGGSEQFF
TRBJ2-7,TRBV30,-,-,CAWSVRRVSYEQYF
TRBJ2-7,TRBV6-5,-,-,CASSPQPWEQYF
TRBJ2-3,TRBV20-1,-,-,CSARVGDTQYF
TRBJ2-1,TRBV12-5,-,-,CASGLVRGNEQFF
TRBJ1-4,TRBV13,TRBD1,few,CASSSYGQGGEKLFF
TRBJ2-2,TRBV10-3,TRBD1,few,CAISGRLGTGEGELFF
TRBJ2-6,TRBV11-3,-,-,CASSDSGANVLTF
TRBJ1-4,TRBV7-9,-,once,CASSLGQGNEKLFF
TRBJ1-2,TRBV29-1,-,-,CSAPGGGTNYGYTF
TRBJ2-5,TRBV10-3,-,-,CAIKKGVGETQYF
TRBJ1-2,TRBV2,-,once,CASTKGLWGYTF
TRBJ2-3,TRBV11-2,-,-,CASSLVPGTQGHTQYF
TRBJ1-1,TRBV25-1,TRBD1,once,CASSDGPGGAFF
TRBJ1-1,TRBV9,-,-,CASSNRGIRTEAFF
TRBJ2-7,TRBV5-8,-,-,CASSPPVSYEQYF
TRBJ2-7,TRBV14,-,-,CASSLTVRYEQYF
TRBJ1-5,TRBV11-2,TRBD1,-,CASSLGQGEYQPQHF
TRBJ2-1,TRBV15,TRBD2,-,CATSKRISGSLYNEQFF
TRBJ1-5,TRBV5-1,TRBD1,-,CASSPDRGGQPQHF
TRBJ2-7,TRBV4-2,-,-,CASSQGRGHQSEQYF
TRBJ2-5,TRBV5-4,-,-,CASSLWSSSGETQYF
TRBJ2-5,TRBV7-2,-,once,CASSPGRRETQYF
TRBJ2-3,TRBV6-1,-,-,CASSDYGGGGSTDTQYF